This is a list of T cell receptor beta chains from one sample in a study of early T cells in non-severe SARS-CoV-2 infection. TCRdb re-analysed the 5' RACE reads in MiXCR, keeping a single row per CDR3 protein. The sample lists roughly 50,000 distinct CDR3 sequences, over 7.5% seen once, with roughly 9.9% in the top ten. Sequenced material: whole blood. Receptors were obtained from an adult who was a healthcare worker with PCR-confirmed SARS-CoV-2 infection or an uninfected control (not recorded which). CDR3s include the opening cysteine and the closing phenylalanine or tryptophan. The D gene is left open where the match is weak. For some rows the clone size is stated as once, few or many, or as a class when expanded; others skip it.

>TRBJ2-7|NA|TRBV14|TRBD2
TGTGCCAGCAGCCCCAGGGTCCGGGAGGCCTACGAGCAGTACTTC
CASSPRVREAYEQYF
>TRBJ2-7|NA|TRBV29-1|TRBD2
TGCAGCGTTTCGGGGGGGACAAAGTCCTACGAGCAGTACTTC
CSVSGGTKSYEQYF
>TRBJ1-2|few|TRBV9|NA
TGTGCCAGCAGCGCAGATGGACAGCCTTATGGCTACACCTTC
CASSADGQPYGYTF
>TRBJ2-5|few|TRBV29-1|TRBD1
TGCAGCGTTGAATCAGGACAGGGGGAGACCCAGTACTTC
CSVESGQGETQYF
>TRBJ1-1|few|TRBV28|NA
TGTGCCAGCACCTCCCCCGGGAGGAACACTGAAGCTTTCTTT
CASTSPGRNTEAFF
>TRBJ2-7|few|TRBV5-1|NA
TGCGCCAGCAGCTTGGAGGGCCAGGGTTCGTCCTACGAGCAGTACTTC
CASSLEGQGSSYEQYF
>TRBJ1-5|NA|TRBV7-8|NA
TGTGCCAGCAGCTTAGGGGGGGGTAGCAATCAGCCCCAGCATTTT
CASSLGGGSNQPQHF
>TRBJ2-7|many|TRBV10-3|NA
TGTGCCATCAGTGAGTACGGAAACTACGAGCAGTACTTC
CAISEYGNYEQYF
>TRBJ2-1|few|TRBV9|TRBD2
TGTGCCAGCAGCTCAGCTAGCGGATACAATGAGCAGTTCTTC
CASSSASGYNEQFF
>TRBJ1-1|many|TRBV5-5|TRBD1
TGTGCCAGCAGCCGGACAGGGGCGGACACTGAAGCTTTCTTT
CASSRTGADTEAFF
>TRBJ1-1|few|TRBV5-4|TRBD1
TGTGCCAGCAGCGTGGGCCACAGGGGCATCACTGAAGCTTTCTTT
CASSVGHRGITEAFF
>TRBJ2-1|many|TRBV28|TRBD2
TGTGCCAGCAGTCCGTACCCTAGCGGGTCATACAATGAGCAGTTCTTC
CASSPYPSGSYNEQFF
>TRBJ2-7|NA|TRBV13|NA
TGTGCCAGCAGCATTAACATGGTGGCTGGTGAGCAGTACTTC
CASSINMVAGEQYF
>TRBJ2-7|many|TRBV9|NA
TGTGCCAGCAGCCCTCCGGGCCTGGTTGAAGGGGAGCAGTACTTC
CASSPPGLVEGEQYF
>TRBJ2-3|few|TRBV5-1|NA
TGCGCCAGCAGCTTGGCCGGAACAGATACGCAGTATTTT
CASSLAGTDTQYF
>TRBJ2-5|many|TRBV14|NA
TGTGCCAGCAGCCCCAAGGGGTCGGCCCGAGAGACCCAGTACTTC
CASSPKGSARETQYF
>TRBJ2-1|many|TRBV7-9|NA
TGTGCCAGCAGCTTAGACGAAGGGGTCGATGAGCAGTTCTTC
CASSLDEGVDEQFF
>TRBJ1-1|few|TRBV10-3|TRBD1
TGTGCCATCAATAGACAGGGCGGGAACACTGAAGCTTTCTTT
CAINRQGGNTEAFF
>TRBJ2-1|NA|TRBV6-2/TRBV6-3|NA
TGTGCCAGCAGTGGGGCACCCCTGCATCGGCAGTTCTTC
CASSGAPLHRQFF
>TRBJ2-3|many|TRBV4-1|NA
TGCGCCAGCAGCACGGACGGAAATACGCAGTATTTT
CASSTDGNTQYF
>TRBJ1-2|many|TRBV29-1|NA
TGCAGCGTTACTAAGACCGATTATGGCTACACCTTC
CSVTKTDYGYTF
>TRBJ2-1|many|TRBV10-3|TRBD2
TGTGCCATCAGTGAGTCCGTAGCGGGAGGGCCAAGTGAGCAGTTCTTC
CAISESVAGGPSEQFF
>TRBJ2-7|few|TRBV18|NA
TGTGCCAGCTCACCACCGTGGCAGGGAAACTACGAGCAGTACTTC
CASSPPWQGNYEQYF
>TRBJ1-5|few|TRBV28|TRBD1
TGTGCCAGCAGTTTGTTGACAGGGGGTGATCAGCCCCAGCATTTT
CASSLLTGGDQPQHF